The 5 T cell receptor beta chains presented below share a single source sample, sequenced in a study of T-cell memory formation after mild COVID-19. TCRdb called the 5' RACE reads again in MiXCR, with one record for every CDR3 protein. The sample has 350,000 to 500,000 distinct CDR3 sequences; about 25% are singletons. The sample was PBMCs or a T cell subset sorted from them (not recorded which). The receptors derive from an adult woman who had mild COVID-19 (a few samples of this study predate the infection). Cell type and time point are not known.

V is TRBV12-3 or TRBV12-4 and J is TRBJ1-2; D not certain. The CDR3 extends over 13 amino acids. V lost 6 bases and J 4 bases, leaving 12 bases between the germline ends. CDR3 sequence: CASSIGKAYGYTF. CDR3 bases: TGTGCCAGCAGCATCGGGAAGGCCTATGGCTACACCTTC.

The chain employs TRBV30 and TRBJ1-5; a weak D match, TRBD1 (5 bases). Germline values: CDR1 GTSNPN, CDR2 SVGIG (reference sequence). V dropped 4 bases and J dropped 0 bases, with 10 bases sitting between them. The CDR3 runs to 14 residues. The CDR3: CAWNRGNSNQPQHF. The CDR3 DNA sequence: TGTGCCTGGAACCGGGGGAATAGCAATCAGCCCCAGCATTTT.

The rearrangement links TRBV15 to TRBJ2-1, with 8 bases aligning to TRBD2. The V and J ends lost 2 bases and 9 bases, in that order; junction bases with no gene match: 9. The CDR3 consists of 15 residues. CDR1 LNHNV and CDR2 YYDKDF come from the germline V gene (reference sequence). Here the CDR3 reads CATSRPGLGWFEQFF. DNA for the CDR3: TGTGCCACCAGCAGACCGGGACTAGGATGGTTTGAGCAGTTCTTC.

This clonotype appeared a few times. The chain has TRBV7-2 and TRBJ2-3, with D possibly being TRBD1 (6 bases). Trimming took 5 bases from V and 2 from J, leaving 14 bases between them. The germline gives CDR1 SGHTA, CDR2 FQGNSA. The CDR3 runs 15 residues. CDR3 nucleotides: TGTGCCAGCAGCGGCAGGACAGTGGCCACAGATACGCAGTATTTT. It encodes CASSGRTVATDTQYF. Using reference TRBV7-2 and TRBJ2-3 for the parts outside the CDR3, the full variable domain is GAGVSQSPSNKVTEKGKDVELRCDPISGHTALYWYRQSLGQGLEFLIYFQGNSAPDKSGLPSDRFSAERTGGSVSTLTIQRTQQEDSAVYLCASSGRTVATDTQYFGPGTRLTVL.

This clonotype was picked up a small number of times. The V and J genes are TRBV29-1 and TRBJ2-5, with 7 bases lining up with TRBD2. The germline V gene has CDR1 SQVTM and CDR2 ANQGSEA. The CDR3 spans 13 residues. The V and J ends lost 1 base and 5 bases, in that order; junction bases with no gene match: 4. CDR3 coding DNA: TGCAGCGTTGAAGCGGGAGGTAGGGAGACCCAGTACTTC. It codes for CSVEAGGRETQYF.